A selection of T cell receptor beta chains follows, all from one sample in a study of PD-1 blockade in classical Hodgkin lymphoma. Produced via immunoSEQ multiplex PCR; TCRdb's table is partial and in-frame only. The top ten clones hold under 20% of a sample with about 47,000 clones, more than 75% of them seen once. The source was peripheral blood mononuclear cells (PBMCs), collected before the fourth cycle of nivolumab. Every receptor here comes from a human donor with classical Hodgkin lymphoma. Both conserved end residues are part of each CDR3. Each record gives: D gene, J gene, clone size, V gene, CDR3 protein, CDR3 DNA. A D gene is named only where the DNA matches it firmly. Some rows mark clone size as missing; the rest say once, few, many or name a class of expanded clone.

TRBD2 TRBJ2-5 - TRBV5-4 CASSLTGTSLETQYF TGTGCCAGCAGCTTAACCGGGACTAGCTTGGAGACCCAGTACTTC
TRBD2 TRBJ2-1 - TRBV11-2 CASSLVASGGTEQFF TGTGCCAGCAGCTTAGTGGCTAGCGGGGGTACGGAGCAGTTCTTC
- TRBJ2-3 few TRBV9 CASSVGSAIETDTQYF TGTGCCAGCAGCGTGGGCTCCGCAATTGAAACAGATACGCAGTATTTT
TRBD2 TRBJ2-7 - TRBV5-4 CASSFTSGSSRYEQYF TGTGCCAGCAGCTTCACTAGCGGGAGCTCTCGGTACGAGCAGTACTTC
TRBD2 TRBJ2-5 few TRBV11-2 CASSGDLAGAETQYF TGTGCCAGCAGCGGGGACCTAGCGGGGGCAGAGACCCAGTACTTC
TRBD1 TRBJ2-3 - TRBV6-5 CASSYSGDRAQYF TGTGCCAGCAGTTACTCTGGTGACAGGGCTCAGTATTTT
TRBD1 TRBJ1-1 - TRBV19 CASSIQGGLNTEAFF TGTGCCAGTAGTATACAGGGGGGACTGAACACTGAAGCTTTCTTT
- TRBJ2-3 - TRBV2 CASTLSDTQYF TGTGCCAGCACTCTTTCAGATACGCAGTATTTT
TRBD1 TRBJ2-7 - TRBV2 CASTRTGRNYGQYF TGTGCCAGCACCAGGACAGGGAGAAACTACGGGCAGTACTTC
- TRBJ1-5 few TRBV2 CASSEEGSPQHF TGTGCCAGCAGCGAGGAGGGGTCGCCCCAGCATTTT
- TRBJ1-2 many TRBV15 CATSRDRGDGYTF TGTGCCACCAGTCGGGACCGAGGTGATGGCTACACCTTC
- TRBJ1-1 - TRBV11-1 CASSLEIRGPEAFF TGTGCCAGCAGCTTAGAGATCAGGGGCCCTGAAGCTTTCTTT
- TRBJ1-1 - TRBV28 CASSLNRDEAFF TGTGCCAGCAGTTTAAATCGGGATGAAGCTTTCTTT
- TRBJ1-3 once TRBV11-3 CASSLGGNWNTIYF TGTGCCAGCAGCTTAGGCGGGAATTGGAACACCATATATTTT
- TRBJ2-1 - TRBV6-5 CASSLKGGWNEQFF TGTGCCAGCAGCCTCAAGGGGGGATGGAATGAGCAGTTCTTC
- TRBJ1-6 - TRBV4-3 CAGSQDGAGENSPLHF TGCGCCGGCAGCCAAGATGGGGCAGGGGAAAATTCACCCCTCCACTTT
TRBD1 TRBJ1-3 few TRBV6-4 CASSESGTVVSGNTIYF TGTGCCAGCAGTGAATCGGGGACAGTAGTCTCTGGAAACACCATATATTTT
TRBD2 TRBJ2-3 - TRBV5-1 CASSFGLAEGGTDTQYF TGCGCCAGCAGTTTCGGACTAGCGGAAGGGGGCACAGATACGCAGTATTTT